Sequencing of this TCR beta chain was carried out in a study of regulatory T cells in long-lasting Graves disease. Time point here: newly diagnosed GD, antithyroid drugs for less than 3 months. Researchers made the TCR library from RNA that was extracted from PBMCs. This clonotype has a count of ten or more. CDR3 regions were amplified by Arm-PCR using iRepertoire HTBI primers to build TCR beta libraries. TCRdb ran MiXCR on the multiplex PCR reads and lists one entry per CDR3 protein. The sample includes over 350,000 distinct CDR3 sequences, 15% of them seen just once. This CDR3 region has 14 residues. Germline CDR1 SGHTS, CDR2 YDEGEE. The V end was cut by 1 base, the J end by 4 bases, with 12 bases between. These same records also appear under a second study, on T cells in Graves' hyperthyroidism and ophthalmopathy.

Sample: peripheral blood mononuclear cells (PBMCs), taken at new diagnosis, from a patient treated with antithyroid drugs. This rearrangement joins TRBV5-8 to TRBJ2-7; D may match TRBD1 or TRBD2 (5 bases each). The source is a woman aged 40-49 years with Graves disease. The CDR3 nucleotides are TGTGCCAGCAGCTTGAAGGGACGCGTTTACGAGCAGTACTTC. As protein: CASSLKGRVYEQYF.